A single sample is the source of the 6 T cell receptor beta chains below, sequenced in a study of T cell responses to AZD1222 COVID-19 vaccine. Only in-frame clones appear in the TCRdb table, and some are missing; sequencing was by immunoSEQ multiplex PCR. The repertoire holds approximately 110,000 clones, about 91% seen once, with around 7% in the top ten. Sequences were derived from peripheral blood, sampled on day 0 of AZD1222 vaccination. All receptors derive from an adult in good health.

The chain combines TRBV2 with TRBJ1-1, with D possibly TRBD1 on 6 matching bases. The V gene's germline CDR1 is SNHLY and CDR2 FYNNEI. This CDR3 region has 12 residues. Between the trimmed V and J ends, which lost 6 bases and 5 bases, there was a span of 10 bases. For the CDR3, the DNA is TGTGCCAGCAGAGCTAGGGGGACTGAAGCTTTCTTT. Its translation: CASRARGTEAFF.

The chain carries TRBV6-5 and TRBJ1-1, with 7 bases identical to TRBD1. Germline CDR1 reads MNHEY; CDR2 reads SVGAGI. The V and J ends lost 4 bases and 0 bases, in that order; junction bases with no gene match: 2. The CDR3 is 14 amino acids. The CDR3 coding sequence is TGTGCCAGCAGTTCGACAGGGTTGAACACTGAAGCTTTCTTT. It specifies CASSSTGLNTEAFF.

The rearrangement joins TRBV9 to TRBJ2-3; 11 positions match TRBD1. The V gene's germline CDR1 is SGDLS and CDR2 YYNGEE. The CDR3 is 15 amino acids. J gave up 5 bases and V 4 bases, and 6 bases lay outside the gene matches. CDR3 sequence (DNA): TGTGCCAGCAGCACCCGGACAGGGGGCATAGATACGCAGTATTTT. Protein sequence: CASSTRTGGIDTQYF.

In its sample, this clone was seen once. V gene TRBV5-4 combines with J gene TRBJ2-1, with 7 bases fitting TRBD2. The CDR3 has 14 amino acids. The V gene end was trimmed by 4 bases and the J gene end by 7 bases; junction bases not matched to a gene: 8. The germline V gene has CDR1 SGHNT and CDR2 YYREEE (reference sequence). The chain's CDR3 is CASSLSGTGNEQFF. The CDR3 nucleotides read TGTGCCAGCAGCCTCAGCGGGACGGGGAATGAGCAGTTCTTC.

CDR3 in DNA: TGTGCCACCAGTGATCCTTCTCCAGGGCGGAACACTGAAGCTTTCTTT. Its protein product is CATSDPSPGRNTEAFF. V and J are TRBV24-1 and TRBJ1-1, with a tentative D call TRBD1 (5 bases). This CDR3 contains 16 residues. Germline V gene data show CDR1 as KGHDR and CDR2 as SFDVKD. V lost 3 bases, J lost 1 base, and 14 bases lay in between.

V and J are TRBV4-1 and TRBJ2-1, with TRBD2 matching 14 bases. V gave up 8 bases and J gave up 7 bases; unmatched junction bases: 7. The CDR3 extends over 15 amino acids. Germline-derived CDR1 and CDR2 are MGHRA and YSYEKL. CDR3 loop: CASAEGTSGRNEQFF. CDR3 in DNA: TGCGCCAGCGCGGAGGGGACTAGCGGGAGAAATGAGCAGTTCTTC.